One sample yielded the 9 T cell receptor beta chains listed below, sequenced in a study of cytomegalovirus exposure and HLA in healthy donors. PCR involved 60 Vbeta and 13 Jbeta primers. Profiling relied on immunoSEQ multiplex PCR, and the TCRdb table lists in-frame clones only, not all of them. The table has about 190,000 clones, around 83% seen once. Sequencing was performed on PBMCs. The receptors were sampled from a woman between 40 and 50 years old in good health and CMV-seronegative.

This sequence joins TRBV6-5 and TRBJ1-4; 7 bases match TRBD1. This CDR3 comprises 15 residues. The junction had 6 bases not matched to a gene; V was cut back by 0 bases and J by 8 bases. Germline loops: CDR1 MNHEY, CDR2 SVGAGI. DNA for the CDR3: TGTGCCAGCAGTTACTCGTACAGGGGTAGGGAAAAACTGTTTTTT. Protein product: CASSYSYRGREKLFF.

The chain employs TRBV7-9 and TRBJ2-1, with D maybe TRBD1 (6 bases). Looked up from germline, CDR1 is SEHNR and CDR2 is FQNEAQ (reference sequence). This CDR3 comprises 15 residues. V was clipped by 1 base and J by 7 bases, with 14 bases between them. CDR3 DNA sequence: TGTGCCAGCAGCTTAGTTGGGGCCAGGGGAAATGAGCAGTTCTTC. It translates to CASSLVGARGNEQFF.

The chain uses TRBV7-2 and TRBJ1-5, with 7 bases lining up with TRBD1. J was trimmed by 7 bases and V by 8 bases; bases with no gene match: 8. The CDR3 is 13 amino acids. Germline values: CDR1 SGHTA, CDR2 FQGNSA. CDR3 amino acids: CASSEGAIQPQHF. The CDR3 region has the DNA TGTGCCAGCTCCGAGGGGGCTATCCAGCCCCAGCATTTT.

The gene calls are TRBV7-8 and TRBJ2-1, with D tentatively TRBD2 (5 bases). Germline values: CDR1 SGHVS, CDR2 FQNEAQ. Trimming removed 1 base at V and 8 bases at J, with 12 bases between. This CDR3 spans 14 amino acids. This CDR3 reads CASSLVGARDEQFF. Written as DNA, the CDR3 is TGTGCCAGCAGCTTAGTGGGAGCCCGCGATGAGCAGTTCTTC.

This clone was observed a single time. This chain connects TRBV2 to TRBJ2-6; possible D gene TRBD1, 7 bases. This CDR3 has 16 amino acids. Germline V gene lookup returns CDR1 SNHLY and CDR2 FYNNEI. Between the trimmed V and J ends, which lost 9 bases and 0 bases, there was a span of 15 bases. The CDR3 protein is CARGGTANSGANVLTF. DNA for the CDR3: TGTGCCAGAGGGGGGACAGCAAACTCTGGGGCCAACGTCCTGACTTTC.

This sequence joins TRBV5-6 and TRBJ2-4; a possible D gene is TRBD1 (5 bases). V dropped 2 bases and J dropped 4 bases, with 10 bases sitting between them. Germline V gives CDR1 SGHDT, CDR2 YYEEEE. The CDR3 runs 14 residues. DNA of the CDR3: TGTGCCAGCAGCTTAGGGGTTTCAAAAAACATTCAGTACTTC. This translates into CASSLGVSKNIQYF.

The chain uses TRBV5-6 and TRBJ2-5; no definite D call. The germline V gene encodes CDR1 SGHDT and CDR2 YYEEEE. Trimming removed 4 bases at V and 4 bases at J, with 11 bases between. This CDR3 contains 13 residues. The CDR3 reads CASSPQMRETQYF. CDR3 DNA sequence: TGTGCCAGCAGCCCCCAAATGCGAGAGACCCAGTACTTC.

The chain is built from TRBV9 and TRBJ2-1; D gene unclear. V lost 0 bases and J lost 7, with 14 bases in between. Per germline, CDR1 SGDLS and CDR2 YYNGEE. The CDR3 spans 15 residues. The CDR3 bases are TGTGCCAGCAGCGTAGCTGGTCAGATGCGGAATGAGCAGTTCTTC. This codes for CASSVAGQMRNEQFF.

This clone appeared a single time. The chain couples TRBV4-1 to TRBJ2-2, with TRBD2 matching 11 bases. CDR1 and CDR2 from the germline V gene are MGHRA and YSYEKL. There are 17 residues in the CDR3. V lost 4 bases and J lost 1; bases outside the gene matches: 5. The CDR3 nucleotides read TGCGCCAGCAGCCCCGAGGGACTAGCGGTGAACACCGGGGAGCTGTTTTTT. This sequence encodes CASSPEGLAVNTGELFF.